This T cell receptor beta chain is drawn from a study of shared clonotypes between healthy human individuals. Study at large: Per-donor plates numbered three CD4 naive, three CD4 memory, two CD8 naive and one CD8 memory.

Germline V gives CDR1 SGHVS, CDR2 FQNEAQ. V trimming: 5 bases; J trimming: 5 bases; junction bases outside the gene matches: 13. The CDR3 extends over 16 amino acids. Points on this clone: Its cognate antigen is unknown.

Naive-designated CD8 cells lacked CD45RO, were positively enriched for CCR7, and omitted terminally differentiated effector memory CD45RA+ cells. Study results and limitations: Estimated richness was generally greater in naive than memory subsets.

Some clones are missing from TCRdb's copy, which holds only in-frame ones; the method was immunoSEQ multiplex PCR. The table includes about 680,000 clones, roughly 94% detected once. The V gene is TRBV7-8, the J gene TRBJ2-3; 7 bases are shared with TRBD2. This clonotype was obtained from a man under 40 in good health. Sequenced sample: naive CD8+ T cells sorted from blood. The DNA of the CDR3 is TGTGCCAGCAGCCCCCAAGGAGGGAGGGCGGGAGATACGCAGTATTTT. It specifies CASSPQGGRAGDTQYF.